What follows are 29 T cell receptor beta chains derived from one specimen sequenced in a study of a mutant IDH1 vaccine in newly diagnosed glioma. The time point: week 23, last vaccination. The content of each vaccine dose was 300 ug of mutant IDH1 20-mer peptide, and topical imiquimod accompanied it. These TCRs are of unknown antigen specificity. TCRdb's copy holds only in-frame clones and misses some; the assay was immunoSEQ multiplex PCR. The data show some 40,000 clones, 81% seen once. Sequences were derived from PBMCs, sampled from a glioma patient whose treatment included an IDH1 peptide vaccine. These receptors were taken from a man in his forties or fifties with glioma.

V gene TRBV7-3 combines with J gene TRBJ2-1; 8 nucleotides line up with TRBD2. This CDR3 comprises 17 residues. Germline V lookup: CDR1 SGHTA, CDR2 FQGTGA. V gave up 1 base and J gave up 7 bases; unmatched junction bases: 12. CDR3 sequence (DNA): TGTGCCAGCAGCTTAAGTCCTAGCGGGCGGGAGGTTAATGAGCAGTTCTTC. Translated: CASSLSPSGREVNEQFF.

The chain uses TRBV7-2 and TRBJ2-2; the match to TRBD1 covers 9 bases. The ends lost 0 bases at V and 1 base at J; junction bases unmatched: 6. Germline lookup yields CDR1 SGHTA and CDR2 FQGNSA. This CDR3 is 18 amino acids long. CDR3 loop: CASSLADPGQGNTGELFF. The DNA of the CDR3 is TGTGCCAGCAGCTTAGCGGATCCGGGACAGGGGAACACCGGGGAGCTGTTTTTT.

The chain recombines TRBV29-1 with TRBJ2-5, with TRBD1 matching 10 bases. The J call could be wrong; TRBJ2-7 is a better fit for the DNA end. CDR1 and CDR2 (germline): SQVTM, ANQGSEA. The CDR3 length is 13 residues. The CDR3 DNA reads TGCAGCGTTGCGGACAGGGGGTTCTACGAGCAGTACTTC. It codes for CSVADRGFYEQYF.

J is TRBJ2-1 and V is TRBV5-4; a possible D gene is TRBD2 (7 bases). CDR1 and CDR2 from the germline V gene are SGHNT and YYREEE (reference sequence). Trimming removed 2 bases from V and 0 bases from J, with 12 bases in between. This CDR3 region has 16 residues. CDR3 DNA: TGTGCCAGCAGCTTAAGTCGGGGGGCCTCCTACAATGAGCAGTTCTTC. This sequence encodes CASSLSRGASYNEQFF.

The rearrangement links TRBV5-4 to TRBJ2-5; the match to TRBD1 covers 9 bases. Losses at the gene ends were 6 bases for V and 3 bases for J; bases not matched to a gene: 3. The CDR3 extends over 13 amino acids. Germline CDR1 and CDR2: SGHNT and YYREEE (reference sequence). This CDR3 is CASKQGAEETQYF. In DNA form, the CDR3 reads TGTGCCAGCAAACAGGGGGCAGAAGAGACCCAGTACTTC.

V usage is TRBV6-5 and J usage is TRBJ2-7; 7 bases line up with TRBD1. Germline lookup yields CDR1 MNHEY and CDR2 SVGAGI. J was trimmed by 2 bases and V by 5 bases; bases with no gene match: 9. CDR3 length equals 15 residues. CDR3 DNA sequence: TGTGCCAGCAGTACAAATCCGGGACAGACCTACGAGCAGTACTTC. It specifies CASSTNPGQTYEQYF.

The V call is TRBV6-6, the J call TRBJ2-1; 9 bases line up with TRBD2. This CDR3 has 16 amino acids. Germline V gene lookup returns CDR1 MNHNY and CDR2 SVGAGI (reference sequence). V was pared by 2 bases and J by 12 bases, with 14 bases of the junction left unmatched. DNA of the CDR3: TGTGCCAGCAGTTACGCGGGCCCTAGCGGGATGAGACGGCAGTTCTTC. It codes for CASSYAGPSGMRRQFF.

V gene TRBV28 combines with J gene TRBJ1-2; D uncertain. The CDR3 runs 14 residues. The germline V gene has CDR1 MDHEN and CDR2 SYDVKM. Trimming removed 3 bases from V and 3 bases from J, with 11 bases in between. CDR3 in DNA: TGTGCCAGCAGTTTCGCCGGGAGATACTATGGCTACACCTTC. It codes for CASSFAGRYYGYTF.

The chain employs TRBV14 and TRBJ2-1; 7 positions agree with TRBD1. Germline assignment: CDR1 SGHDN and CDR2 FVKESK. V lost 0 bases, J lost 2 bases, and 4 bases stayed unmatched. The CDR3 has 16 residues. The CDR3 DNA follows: TGTGCCAGCAGCCAAGATTGGCAGGGGGCCTACAATGAGCAGTTCTTC. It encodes CASSQDWQGAYNEQFF. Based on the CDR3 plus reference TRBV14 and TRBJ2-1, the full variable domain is EAGVTQFPSHSVIEKGQTVTLRCDPISGHDNLYWYRRVMGKEIKFLLHFVKESKQDESGMPNNRFLAERTGGTYSTLKVQPAELEDSGVYFCASSQDWQGAYNEQFFGPGTRLTVL.

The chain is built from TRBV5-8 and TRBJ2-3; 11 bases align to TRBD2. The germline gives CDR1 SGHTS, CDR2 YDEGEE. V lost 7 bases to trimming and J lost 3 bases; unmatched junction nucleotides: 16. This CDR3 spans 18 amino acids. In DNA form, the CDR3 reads TGTGCCAGCCGACGGGGGCTGGTAGCGGGAGGGCCGACAGATACGCAGTATTTT. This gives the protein CASRRGLVAGGPTDTQYF.

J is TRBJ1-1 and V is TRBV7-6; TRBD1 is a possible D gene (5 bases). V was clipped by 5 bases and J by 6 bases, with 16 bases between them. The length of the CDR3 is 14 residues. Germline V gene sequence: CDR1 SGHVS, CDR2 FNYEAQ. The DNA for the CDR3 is TGTGCCAGCAGCCCGGCCGGGGGTCGGGCTGAAGCTTTCTTT. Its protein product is CASSPAGGRAEAFF.

The CDR3 here is CASKGVGNQPQHF. In nucleotides, the CDR3 is TGTGCCAGCAAGGGGGTAGGAAATCAGCCCCAGCATTTT. The gene calls are TRBV19 and TRBJ1-5; perhaps TRBD1 as D (6 bases). The CDR3 sequence is 13 residues long. V lost 9 bases to trimming and J lost 4 bases, with 13 bases between them. Germline CDR1 LNHDA, CDR2 SQIVND (reference sequence).

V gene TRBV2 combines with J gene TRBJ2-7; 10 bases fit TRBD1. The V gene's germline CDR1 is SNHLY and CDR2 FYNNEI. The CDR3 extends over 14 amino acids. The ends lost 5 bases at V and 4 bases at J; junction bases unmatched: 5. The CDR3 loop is CASSLTGGEYEQYF. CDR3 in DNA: TGTGCCAGCAGTTTGACAGGGGGCGAATACGAGCAGTACTTC. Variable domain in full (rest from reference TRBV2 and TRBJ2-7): EPEVTQTPSHQVTQMGQEVILRCVPISNHLYFYWYRQILGQKVEFLVSFYNNEISEKSEIFDDQFSVERPDGSNFTLKIRSTKLEDSAMYFCASSLTGGEYEQYFGPGTRLTVT.

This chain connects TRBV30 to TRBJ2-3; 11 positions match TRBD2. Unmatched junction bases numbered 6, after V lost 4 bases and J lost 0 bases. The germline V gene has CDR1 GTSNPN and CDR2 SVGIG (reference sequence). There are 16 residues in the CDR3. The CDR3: CAWTPTSGASTDTQYF. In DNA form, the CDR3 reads TGTGCCTGGACCCCGACTAGCGGGGCGAGCACAGATACGCAGTATTTT.

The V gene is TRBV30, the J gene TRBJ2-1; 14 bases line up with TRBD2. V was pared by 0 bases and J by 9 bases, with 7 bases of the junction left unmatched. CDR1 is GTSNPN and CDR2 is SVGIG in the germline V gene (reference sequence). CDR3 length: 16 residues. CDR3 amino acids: CAWSVGTSGGQGEQFF. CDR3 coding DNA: TGTGCCTGGAGTGTAGGGACTAGCGGGGGCCAGGGTGAGCAGTTCTTC.

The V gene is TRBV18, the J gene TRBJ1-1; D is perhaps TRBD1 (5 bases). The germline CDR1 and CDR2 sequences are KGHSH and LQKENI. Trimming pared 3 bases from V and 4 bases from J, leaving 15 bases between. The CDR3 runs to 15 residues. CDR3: CASSPPGGVGTEAFF. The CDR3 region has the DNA TGTGCCAGCTCACCCCCGGGGGGAGTGGGCACTGAAGCTTTCTTT.

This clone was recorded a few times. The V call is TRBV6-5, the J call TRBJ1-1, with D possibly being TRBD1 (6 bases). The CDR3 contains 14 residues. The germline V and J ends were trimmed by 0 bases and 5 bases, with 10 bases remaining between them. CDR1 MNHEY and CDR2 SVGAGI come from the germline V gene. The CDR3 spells CASSYSQGKTEAFF. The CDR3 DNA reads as TGTGCCAGCAGTTACTCTCAGGGGAAGACTGAAGCTTTCTTT.

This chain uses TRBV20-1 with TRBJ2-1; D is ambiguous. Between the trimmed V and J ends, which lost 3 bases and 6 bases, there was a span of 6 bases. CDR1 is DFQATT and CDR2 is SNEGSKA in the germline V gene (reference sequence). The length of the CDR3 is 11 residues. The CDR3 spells CSARLINEQFF. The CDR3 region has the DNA TGCAGTGCTAGGTTGATCAATGAGCAGTTCTTC.

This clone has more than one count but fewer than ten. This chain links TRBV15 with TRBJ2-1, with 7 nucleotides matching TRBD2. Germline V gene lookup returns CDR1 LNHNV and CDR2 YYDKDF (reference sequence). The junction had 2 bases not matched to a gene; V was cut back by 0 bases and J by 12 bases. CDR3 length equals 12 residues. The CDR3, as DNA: TGTGCCACCAGCAGAGAGGGGGGGAGGCAGTTCTTC. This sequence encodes CATSREGGRQFF.

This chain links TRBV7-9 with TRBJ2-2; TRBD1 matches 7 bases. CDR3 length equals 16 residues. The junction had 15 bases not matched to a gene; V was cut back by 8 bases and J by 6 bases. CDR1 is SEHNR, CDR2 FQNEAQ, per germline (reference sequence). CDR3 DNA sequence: TGTGCCAGCGTACCCCAAGACAGGGCATCATCCGGGGAGCTGTTTTTT. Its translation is CASVPQDRASSGELFF.

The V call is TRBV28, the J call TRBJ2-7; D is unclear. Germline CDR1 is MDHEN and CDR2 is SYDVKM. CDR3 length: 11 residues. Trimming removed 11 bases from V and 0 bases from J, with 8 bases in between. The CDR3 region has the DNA TGTGCCGGAAGGTACTCCTACGAGCAGTACTTC. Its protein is CAGRYSYEQYF.

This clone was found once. The DNA for the CDR3 is TGTGCTAGTGCTCAGACCTCTGGAAACACCATATATTTT. As protein: CASAQTSGNTIYF. The J gene is TRBJ1-3, the V gene TRBV12-5; D is unresolved. CDR3 length: 13 amino acids. V lost 7 bases and J lost 0, with 7 bases in between. Germline V CDR1 and CDR2: LGHNT, FRNRAP.

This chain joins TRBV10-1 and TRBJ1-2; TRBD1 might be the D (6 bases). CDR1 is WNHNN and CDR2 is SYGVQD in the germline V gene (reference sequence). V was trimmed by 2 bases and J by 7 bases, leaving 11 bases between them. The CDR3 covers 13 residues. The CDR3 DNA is TGCGCCAGCAGTGAGAGGGGGGAGGGTGGCTACACCTTC. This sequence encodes CASSERGEGGYTF.

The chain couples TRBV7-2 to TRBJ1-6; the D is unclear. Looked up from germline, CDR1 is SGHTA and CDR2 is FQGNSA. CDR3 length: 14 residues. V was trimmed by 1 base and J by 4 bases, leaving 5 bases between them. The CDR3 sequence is CASSLVRYNSPLHF. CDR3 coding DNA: TGTGCCAGCAGCTTAGTACGGTATAATTCACCCCTCCACTTT.

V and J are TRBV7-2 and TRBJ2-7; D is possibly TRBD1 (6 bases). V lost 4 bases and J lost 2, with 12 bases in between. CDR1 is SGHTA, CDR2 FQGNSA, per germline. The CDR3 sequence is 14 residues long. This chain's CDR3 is CASSYTKGAYEQYF. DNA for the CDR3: TGTGCCAGCAGCTACACGAAGGGGGCCTACGAGCAGTACTTC.

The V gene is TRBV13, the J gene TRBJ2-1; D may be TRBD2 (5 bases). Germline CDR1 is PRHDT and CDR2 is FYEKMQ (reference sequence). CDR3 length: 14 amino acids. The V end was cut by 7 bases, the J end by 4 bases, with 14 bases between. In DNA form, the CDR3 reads TGTGCCAGCAACCTACAATCGGGGTACAATGAGCAGTTCTTC. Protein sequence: CASNLQSGYNEQFF. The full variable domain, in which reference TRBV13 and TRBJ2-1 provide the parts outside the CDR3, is AAGVIQSPRHLIKEKRETATLKCYPIPRHDTVYWYQQGPGQDPQFLISFYEKMQSDKGSIPDRFSAQQFSDYHSELNMSSLELGDSALYFCASNLQSGYNEQFFGPGTRLTVL.

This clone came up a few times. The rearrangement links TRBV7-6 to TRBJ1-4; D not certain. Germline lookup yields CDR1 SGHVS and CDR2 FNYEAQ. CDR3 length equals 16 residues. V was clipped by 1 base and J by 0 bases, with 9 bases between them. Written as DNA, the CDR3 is TGTGCCAGCAGCTTAGTCGTTTCGGCAACTAATGAAAAACTGTTTTTT. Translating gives CASSLVVSATNEKLFF.

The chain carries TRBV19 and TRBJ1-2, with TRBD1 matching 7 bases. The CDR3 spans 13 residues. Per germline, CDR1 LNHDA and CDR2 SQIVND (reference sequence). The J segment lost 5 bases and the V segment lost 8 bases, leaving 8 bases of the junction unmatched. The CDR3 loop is CASQGQVGYGYTF. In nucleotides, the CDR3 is TGTGCCAGTCAAGGACAGGTCGGTTATGGCTACACCTTC.

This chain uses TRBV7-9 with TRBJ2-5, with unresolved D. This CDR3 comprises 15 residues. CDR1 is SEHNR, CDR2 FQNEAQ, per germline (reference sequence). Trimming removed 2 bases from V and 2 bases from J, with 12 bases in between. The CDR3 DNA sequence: TGTGCCAGCAGCTTACTTCCACAAAGACAAGAGACCCAGTACTTC. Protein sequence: CASSLLPQRQETQYF.